What follows are 8 T cell receptor beta chains derived from one specimen sequenced in a study of blood T cell repertoires in COVID-19. Repertoires were generated with immunoSEQ multiplex PCR, while TCRdb's copy carries only in-frame clones and drops some. Seen here are about 280,000 clones, about 83% observed once, and the top ten hold 9.4%. Sequencing was done on a sample of peripheral blood. These receptors all stem from a woman aged 50 to 60 who had recovered from COVID-19.

The chain has TRBV9 and TRBJ2-2; a possible D gene is TRBD2 (6 bases). Trimming left V 3 bases short and J 9 bases short, with 15 bases between. This CDR3 contains 14 residues. Germline V gives CDR1 SGDLS, CDR2 YYNGEE. This CDR3 reads CASSAGLLIRELFF. CDR3 nucleotides: TGTGCCAGCAGCGCGGGACTTTTAATCCGGGAGCTGTTTTTT. Full variable domain (outside the CDR3, taken from reference TRBV9 and TRBJ2-2): DSGVTQTPKHLITATGQRVTLRCSPRSGDLSVYWYQQSLDQGLQFLIQYYNGEERAKGNILERFSAQQFPDLHSELNLSSLELGDSALYFCASSAGLLIRELFFGEGSRLTVL.

The chain is built from TRBV5-4 and TRBJ2-5, with 8 positions matching TRBD1. This CDR3 has 16 amino acids. Trimming cost V 4 bases and J 4 bases; bases outside gene matches: 12. CDR1 and CDR2 from the germline V gene are SGHNT and YYREEE (reference sequence). The CDR3 region is CASSPVGQGGGETQYF. The CDR3 DNA reads TGTGCCAGCAGCCCAGTAGGACAGGGAGGAGGAGAGACCCAGTACTTC.

The V and J genes are TRBV7-9 and TRBJ2-5; no definite D call. V lost 7 bases, J lost 3 bases, and 15 bases lay in between. The CDR3 spans 14 residues. CDR1 and CDR2 (germline): SEHNR, FQNEAQ (reference sequence). CDR3 nucleotides: TGTGCCAGCACCTTCCTCGCCACAGAAGAGACCCAGTACTTC. Encoded protein: CASTFLATEETQYF.

This chain uses TRBV18 with TRBJ2-3; no clear D. The germline gives CDR1 KGHSH, CDR2 LQKENI. The CDR3 has 12 residues. Trimming stripped 4 bases from V and 4 bases from J, with 6 bases between. CDR3 DNA: TGTGCCAGCTCACGAGAGGCAGATACGCAGTATTTT. It codes for CASSREADTQYF.

Remarks on this clone: The same CDR3 arises from other DNA sequences in this sample as well. The V call is TRBV27, the J call TRBJ1-2; 12 bases fit TRBD1. Germline CDR1 MNHEY, CDR2 SMNVEV (reference sequence). The junction had 3 bases not matched to a gene; V was cut back by 5 bases and J by 2 bases. This CDR3 is 15 amino acids long. CDR3 loop: CASSRGTGGNYGYTF. Written as DNA, the CDR3 is TGTGCCAGCAGTCGGGGGACAGGGGGCAACTATGGCTACACCTTC.

This rearrangement joins TRBV7-2 to TRBJ2-1; perhaps TRBD1 as D (6 bases). V was clipped by 2 bases and J by 6 bases, with 11 bases between them. Germline loops: CDR1 SGHTA, CDR2 FQGNSA. This CDR3 is 14 amino acids long. DNA of the CDR3: TGTGCCAGCAGCTTACAGGGGACGAGCAATGAGCAGTTCTTC. This codes for CASSLQGTSNEQFF.

The chain has TRBV18 and TRBJ2-3; tentative D call: TRBD1 (6 bases). This CDR3 region has 12 residues. The V end lost 4 bases, the J end lost 9 bases, and 11 bases lay between the germline ends. Germline V gene sequence: CDR1 KGHSH, CDR2 LQKENI. CDR3 in amino acids: CASSRTAGTQYF. The CDR3, as DNA: TGTGCCAGCTCACGGACAGCCGGAACGCAGTATTTT.

Concerning this clone: An end of the junction differs from the germline gene, which may be a read error. The V call is TRBV7-2, the J call TRBJ2-5; the match to TRBD2 covers 15 bases. Germline V lookup: CDR1 SGHTA, CDR2 FQGNSA. This CDR3 is 15 amino acids long. The CDR3 here is CASSYPGLAGGGGNF. The CDR3, as DNA: TGTGCCAGCAGCTACCCGGGACTAGCGGGAGGAGGGGGGAACTTC.